Below, 7 T cell receptor beta chains from the same sample are listed, as sequenced in a study of control samples from healthy donors and cancer patients. Profiling relied on immunoSEQ multiplex PCR, and the TCRdb table lists in-frame clones only, not all of them. The table lists 150,000 to 200,000 clones, 75% to 95% of them singletons. Sequenced input: blood. All receptors derive from a woman aged 30 to 39 in good health.

Concerning this clone itself: This CDR3 is also generated by other DNA sequences in the sample. The chain combines TRBV15 with TRBJ2-5; 7 bases are a match to TRBD1. The CDR3 is made up of 14 amino acids. Germline CDR1 and CDR2: LNHNV and YYDKDF (reference sequence). With 0 bases clipped from V and 2 bases from J, the junction kept 0 bases outside the gene matches. DNA for the CDR3: TGTGCCACCAGCAGAGACAGGGGGCAAGAGACCCAGTACTTC. It yields the protein CATSRDRGQETQYF. Filled out from reference TRBV15 and TRBJ2-5, the complete variable domain reads DAMVIQNPRYQVTQFGKPVTLSCSQTLNHNVMYWYQQKSSQAPKLLFHYYDKDFNNEADTPDNFQSRRPNTSFCFLDIRSPGLGDTAMYLCATSRDRGQETQYFGPGTRLLVL.

The V call is TRBV30, the J call TRBJ1-2; a weak D match, TRBD1 (6 bases). The CDR3 is 13 residues long. The germline V gene encodes CDR1 GTSNPN and CDR2 SVGIG (reference sequence). Deletions cut 1 base from V and 1 base from J, with 7 bases between. This CDR3 reads CAWSADSNYGYTF. DNA for the CDR3: TGTGCCTGGAGTGCGGACAGTAACTATGGCTACACCTTC.

The V call is TRBV14, the J call TRBJ1-2; 11 nucleotides agree with TRBD1. The CDR3 extends over 15 amino acids. The germline V gene has CDR1 SGHDN and CDR2 FVKESK. With 4 bases clipped from V and 8 bases from J, the junction kept 9 bases outside the gene matches. CDR3: CASSLMDRGHRGYTF. The CDR3, as DNA: TGTGCCAGCAGCCTAATGGACAGGGGGCATCGAGGCTACACCTTC.

The genes are TRBV24-1 and TRBJ2-3; the match to TRBD1 covers 8 bases. With 3 bases clipped from V and 2 bases from J, the junction kept 3 bases outside the gene matches. Looked up from germline, CDR1 is KGHDR and CDR2 is SFDVKD. The CDR3 consists of 15 residues. The CDR3 coding sequence is TGTGCCACCAGTGATGTGGGACAGGACACAGATACGCAGTATTTT. This gives the protein CATSDVGQDTDTQYF.

CDR3 in DNA: TGTGCCAGCAGCCACGACAGAAATCAGCCCCAGCATTTT. Protein sequence: CASSHDRNQPQHF. The V call is TRBV7-2, the J call TRBJ1-5; D possibly corresponds to TRBD1 (5 bases). CDR1 is SGHTA, CDR2 FQGNSA, per germline. V gave up 5 bases and J gave up 4 bases, with 9 bases separating them. The CDR3 has 13 amino acids. The whole variable domain, remainder taken from reference TRBV7-2 and TRBJ1-5, is GAGVSQSPSNKVTEKGKDVELRCDPISGHTALYWYRQSLGQGLEFLIYFQGNSAPDKSGLPSDRFSAERTGGSVSTLTIQRTQQEDSAVYLCASSHDRNQPQHFGDGTRLSIL.

This chain links TRBV11-1 with TRBJ1-2, with D possibly matching TRBD1 (6 bases). Looked up from germline, CDR1 is SGHAT and CDR2 is FQDESV (reference sequence). V gave up 3 bases and J gave up 8 bases, with 16 bases separating them. The CDR3 covers 14 residues. CDR3 DNA: TGTGCCAGCAGCTTTGGTGCGGCAGGGGAAGGCTACACCTTC. As protein: CASSFGAAGEGYTF.

J is TRBJ1-2 and V is TRBV5-1, with 9 bases that match TRBD1. There are 14 residues in the CDR3. The V segment lost 4 bases and the J segment 4 bases; nucleotides outside the gene matches: 5. CDR1 SGHRS and CDR2 YFSETQ come from the germline V gene. This chain's CDR3 is CASSGGQGAYGYTF. In nucleotides, the CDR3 is TGCGCCAGCAGCGGGGGACAGGGCGCCTATGGCTACACCTTC.